This is a list of T cell receptor beta chains from one sample in a study of CD8 T cells in ankylosing spondylitis. TCRdb called the 5' RACE reads again in MiXCR, with one record for every CDR3 protein. Among 450,000 to 550,000 distinct CDR3 sequences listed, about 5.2% were seen once. The specimen was blood, either unsorted or a sorted T cell fraction (not recorded which). These receptors were taken from a male donor with ankylosing spondylitis. The conserved cysteine and the conserved F or W are not part of the CDR3 here.

14 | TRBV20-1 | CARDGVGGGANEQY
13 | TRBV4-3 | ASSQEGGGKNIQY
13 | TRBV27 | ASSLWGTLSGSYT
10 | TRBV20-1 | SAGRQGTEQY
14 | TRBV6-1 | ASRNSRTPNTGELF
14 | TRBV11-2 | ASSILSGPSYNEQF
13 | TRBV11-2 | ASSLGQVAGNTIY
12 | TRBV5-1 | ASSPSSGTYEQY
14 | TRBV5-1 | ASSLERGTSTDTQY
12 | TRBV5-5 | ARGPGPFTDTQY
12 | TRBV29-1 | SASRGAENTEAF
17 | TRBV28 | ASSLEAGGRGFSTDTQY
12 | TRBV28 | ASSSTGPSGTQY
13 | TRBV6-2/TRBV6-3 | ASQEAGDGNQPQH
12 | TRBV5-6 | ASSLLTVSYEQY
12 | TRBV10-3 | AIRPVGAGAEAF
14 | TRBV20-1 | SARDPRTVAKNIQY
11 | TRBV7-3 | ASSTGTGDEQL
11 | TRBV20-1 | SATNYGQGTLY
15 | TRBV15 | ATSPHAGGLSYNEQF
12 | TRBV9 | ASSHTSNTGELF
12 | TRBV5-6 | ASSFNDRYNEQF
11 | TRBV11-3 | ASSDGQKETQY
12 | TRBV20-1 | SARGTGASYGYT
11 | TRBV12-5 | ASGLVGFGELF
10 | TRBV10-3 | AISERNSPLH
12 | TRBV10-3 | AISEDAGPPFLY
15 | TRBV7-2 | ASSQTPLSGVGDTQY
14 | TRBV11-2 | ASSLVLAWGVNEQF
12 | TRBV4-3 | ASSARQGTYEQY
18 | TRBV5-4 | ASSSSPSGTSGGALDTQY
13 | TRBV7-2 | ASTPSREGKDEQY
10 | TRBV20-1 | SAETRSDTQY
12 | TRBV20-1 | SARDPGKGTEAF
14 | TRBV7-2 | ASSPTGHRQVEKLF
12 | TRBV6-2/TRBV6-3 | ASSYSGYRPVAG
13 | TRBV15 | ATRLAGATYNEQF
11 | TRBV20-1 | SVGSDRTYEQY
12 | TRBV11-2 | ASSLVPWTDTQY
12 | TRBV10-3 | AIRASLEDEKLF
15 | TRBV6-5 | ASSYTLGVRGWTEAF
13 | TRBV20-1 | SARDRVKGQSPLH
12 | TRBV18 | ASSGGTLRETQY
12 | TRBV28 | ASSSGLEALEQF
9 | TRBV6-2/TRBV6-3 | ASRILAEQF
11 | TRBV6-5 | ASSYSWEETQY
11 | TRBV7-9 | ASTGQTTYEQY
13 | TRBV20-1 | SAQGLAGSTDTQY
13 | TRBV11-1 | ASSFSGGEQETQY
13 | TRBV12-3/TRBV12-4 | ASSIMTGTLNEQF
14 | TRBV6-5 | ASSYRGTGRGYGYT
14 | TRBV7-6 | ASSLYPDRVKNIQY
10 | TRBV11-2 | ASGTVYNEQF
8 | TRBV27 | ASGLYEQY
10 | TRBV20-1 | SAFRDIYGYT
14 | TRBV6-1 | ASRSLLEGKDTEAF